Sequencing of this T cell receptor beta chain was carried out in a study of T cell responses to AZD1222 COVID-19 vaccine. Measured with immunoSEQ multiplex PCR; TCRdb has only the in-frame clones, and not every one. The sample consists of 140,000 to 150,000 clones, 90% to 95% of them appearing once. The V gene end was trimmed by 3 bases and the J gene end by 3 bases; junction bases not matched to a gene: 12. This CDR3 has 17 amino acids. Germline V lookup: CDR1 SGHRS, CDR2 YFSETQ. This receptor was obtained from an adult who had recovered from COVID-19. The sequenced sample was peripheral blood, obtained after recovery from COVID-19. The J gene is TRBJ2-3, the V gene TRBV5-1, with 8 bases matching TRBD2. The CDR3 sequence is CASSSSPPGLVTDTQYF. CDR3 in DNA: TGCGCCAGCAGCTCAAGTCCTCCGGGACTAGTGACAGATACGCAGTATTTT. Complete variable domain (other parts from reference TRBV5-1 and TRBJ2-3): KAGVTQTPRYLIKTRGQQVTLSCSPISGHRSVSWYQQTPGQGLQFLFEYFSETQRNKGNFPGRFSGRQFSNSRSEMNVSTLELGDSALYLCASSSSPPGLVTDTQYFGPGTRLTVL.